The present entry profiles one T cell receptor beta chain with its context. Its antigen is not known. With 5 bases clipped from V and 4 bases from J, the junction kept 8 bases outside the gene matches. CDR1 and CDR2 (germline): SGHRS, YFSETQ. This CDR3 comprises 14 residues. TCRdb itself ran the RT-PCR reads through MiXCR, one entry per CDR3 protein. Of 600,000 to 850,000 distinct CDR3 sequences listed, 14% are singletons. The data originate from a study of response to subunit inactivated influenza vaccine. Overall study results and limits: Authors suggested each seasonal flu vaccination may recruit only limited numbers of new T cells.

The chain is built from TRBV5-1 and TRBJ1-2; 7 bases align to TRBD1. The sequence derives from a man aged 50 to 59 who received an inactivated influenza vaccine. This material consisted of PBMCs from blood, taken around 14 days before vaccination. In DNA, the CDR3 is TGCGCCAGCAGAATAGACCAGGGGGGCTATGGCTACACCTTC. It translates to CASRIDQGGYGYTF.